A selection of T cell receptor beta chains follows, all from one sample in a study of OX40 agonist ivuxolimab in advanced cancers. TCRdb keeps only in-frame clones here, not all; method: immunoSEQ multiplex PCR. The repertoire holds some 20,000 clones, with more than 75% as singletons. The sample was CD4+ or CD8+ T cells sorted from blood, taken in a trial of the OX40 agonist ivuxolimab. The receptor source for this set is an adult with an advanced solid tumor such as melanoma, head and neck, liver or kidney cancer. CDR3s include the opening cysteine and the closing phenylalanine or tryptophan. Clone size is shown for a subset of rows, as once, few, many or a class of expanded clone.

cdr3_aa,clone_size,v_call,j_call
CASSQVTSGSSSYEQYF,many,TRBV4-2,TRBJ2-7
CASSFRQGPVHEQYF,.,TRBV5-1,TRBJ2-7
CASSARNQGHEQYF,.,TRBV9,TRBJ2-7
CASSVGVSNEQYF,.,TRBV9,TRBJ2-7
CASKEGLDTQYF,.,TRBV27,TRBJ2-3
CASSFYGYTF,.,TRBV5-8,TRBJ1-2
CASSFSGLNSNQPQHF,.,TRBV7-9,TRBJ1-5
CASRAVITPNYGYTF,.,TRBV6-6,TRBJ1-2
CASSYSGVRVTDTQYF,.,TRBV7-9,TRBJ2-3
CASSLHTKHRGQGYEKLFF,.,TRBV23-1,TRBJ1-4
CASSQDANEQYF,once,TRBV4-2,TRBJ2-7
CASSQTSGRLTSTDTQYF,.,TRBV5-6,TRBJ2-3
CASRRTSGRADTQYF,few,TRBV28,TRBJ2-3
CASREMNTEAFF,.,TRBV19,TRBJ1-1
CASSLPGGPSTQYF,.,TRBV7-9,TRBJ2-3
CASSAGAGGNTEAFF,.,TRBV9,TRBJ1-1
CASSLEWGTNEKLFF,.,TRBV7-9,TRBJ1-4
CASTPPLTQGGDEQYF,.,TRBV7-5,TRBJ2-7
CASKVAGGSYEQYF,few,TRBV2,TRBJ2-7
CASSLSAVGYTF,once,TRBV5-6,TRBJ1-2
CASSFGTGLYEQYF,.,TRBV5-1,.
CASSSRTDSYEQYF,.,TRBV5-1,TRBJ2-7
CASSLGTWEQFF,.,TRBV7-9,TRBJ2-1
CASSLGASLNEQFF,.,TRBV7-9,TRBJ2-1
CASSLSRAAFYNEQFF,once,TRBV27,TRBJ2-1
CASSLRTGNNEQFF,.,TRBV7-6,TRBJ2-1
CASSRGLGITEAFF,.,TRBV7-6,TRBJ1-1
CASSLTAGRGETQYF,.,TRBV7-3,TRBJ2-5
CASSLGSNMNTEAFF,large,TRBV7-6,TRBJ1-1
CASSAGQGDYGYTF,.,TRBV9,TRBJ1-2
CASSQGSSDSPLHF,.,TRBV4-3,TRBJ1-6
CASSQSGWRNYEQYF,.,TRBV5-5,TRBJ2-7
CASSPDSGTKIDYEQYF,.,TRBV27,TRBJ2-7
CASSQAGQTYEQYF,.,TRBV4-2,TRBJ2-7
CASSLALGSPGANVLTF,.,TRBV5-1,TRBJ2-6
CASSITGSTGELFF,.,TRBV19,TRBJ2-2
CASSLVAITDTQYF,few,TRBV5-6,TRBJ2-3
CASSVGGGTGELFF,.,TRBV9,TRBJ2-2
CASSLWDRRADTQYF,.,TRBV27,TRBJ2-3
CASNKFGFSYEQYF,.,TRBV5-6,TRBJ2-7
CASSPRSDRALGDEQFF,.,TRBV18,TRBJ2-1